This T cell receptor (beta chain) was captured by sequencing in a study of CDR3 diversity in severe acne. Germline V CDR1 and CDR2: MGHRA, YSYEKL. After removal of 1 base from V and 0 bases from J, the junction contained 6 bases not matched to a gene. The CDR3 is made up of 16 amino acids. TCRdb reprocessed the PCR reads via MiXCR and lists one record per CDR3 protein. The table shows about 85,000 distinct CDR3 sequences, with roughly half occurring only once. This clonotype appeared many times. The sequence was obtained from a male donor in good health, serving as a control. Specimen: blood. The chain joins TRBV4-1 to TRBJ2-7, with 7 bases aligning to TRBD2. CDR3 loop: CASSQGGGGTSYEQYF. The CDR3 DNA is TGCGCCAGCAGCCAAGGTGGGGGGGGGACCTCCTACGAGCAGTACTTC.